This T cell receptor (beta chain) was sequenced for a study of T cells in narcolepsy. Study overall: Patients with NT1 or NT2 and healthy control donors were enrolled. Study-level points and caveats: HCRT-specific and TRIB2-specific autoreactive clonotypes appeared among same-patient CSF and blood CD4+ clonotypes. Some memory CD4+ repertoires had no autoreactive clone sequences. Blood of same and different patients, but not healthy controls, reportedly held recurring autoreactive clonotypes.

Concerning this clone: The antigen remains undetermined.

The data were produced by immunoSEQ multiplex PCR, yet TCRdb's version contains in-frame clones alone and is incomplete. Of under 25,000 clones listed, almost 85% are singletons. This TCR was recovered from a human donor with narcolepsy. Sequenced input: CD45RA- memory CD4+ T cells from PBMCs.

The CDR3 reads CASSFRLAGELSSYEQYF. Here the CDR3 DNA reads TGTGCCAGCAGCTTCAGACTAGCGGGAGAGCTTAGCTCCTACGAGCAGTACTTC. V is TRBV7-8 and J is TRBJ2-7, with 12 positions matching TRBD2. Looked up from germline, CDR1 is SGHVS and CDR2 is FQNEAQ. The junction had 9 bases not matched to a gene; V was cut back by 3 bases and J by 0 bases. The CDR3 contains 18 residues.